These 30 T cell receptor beta chains share one sample of origin, sequenced in a study of shared clonotypes between healthy human individuals. Sequenced by immunoSEQ multiplex PCR; TCRdb stores in-frame clones only, minus some. The sample records about 120,000 clones, more than 65% being singletons. Sequenced input: memory CD8+ T cells sorted from blood. As to subset: CD45RO+ cells pooled with CCR7-negative TemRA cells. The receptor set was obtained from a woman aged 25 to 39 in good health.

As DNA, the CDR3 is TGTGCCAGCAGAAGCCAGAACACCGGGGAGCTGTTTTTT. Translation gives CASRSQNTGELFF. The rearrangement links TRBV2 to TRBJ2-2; D gene ambiguous. In germline, CDR1 is SNHLY, CDR2 FYNNEI. Trimming removed 6 bases at V and 1 base at J, with 6 bases between. The CDR3 sequence is 13 residues long. The whole variable domain, filled in from reference TRBV2 and TRBJ2-2, reads EPEVTQTPSHQVTQMGQEVILRCVPISNHLYFYWYRQILGQKVEFLVSFYNNEISEKSEIFDDQFSVERPDGSNFTLKIRSTKLEDSAMYFCASRSQNTGELFFGEGSRLTVL.

CDR3 sequence reads: CASSPGQVVSSGSLYEQYF. The CDR3 DNA is TGTGCCAGCAGCCCCGGACAGGTAGTATCTAGCGGGAGCCTCTACGAGCAGTACTTC. The chain links TRBV7-2 to TRBJ2-7, with 10 bases lining up with TRBD2. CDR1 SGHTA and CDR2 FQGNSA come from the germline V gene. After removal of 5 bases from V and 3 bases from J, the junction contained 19 bases not matched to a gene. The CDR3 contains 19 residues.

The table lists this clone with a few counts. CDR3 in amino acids: CASTGGEKLFF. CDR3 coding DNA: TGTGCCAGCACCGGGGGGGAAAAACTGTTTTTT. This sequence joins TRBV6-6 and TRBJ1-4; perhaps TRBD1 as D (5 bases). V lost 7 bases to trimming and J lost 8 bases, with 8 bases between them. Germline-derived CDR1 and CDR2 are MNHNY and SVGAGI (reference sequence). The CDR3 runs to 11 residues.

The chain combines TRBV10-2 with TRBJ1-1; D gene ambiguous. V shed 4 bases and J shed 1 base, with 10 bases lying between them. The germline CDR1 and CDR2 sequences are WSHSY and SAAADI. This CDR3 region has 14 residues. CDR3: CASSVLTANTEAFF. The CDR3 region has the DNA TGCGCCAGCAGTGTATTAACCGCGAACACTGAAGCTTTCTTT.

The chain joins TRBV6-4 to TRBJ2-1; D may be TRBD1 (6 bases). V was clipped by 3 bases and J by 9 bases, with 15 bases between them. The germline V gene has CDR1 MRHNA and CDR2 SNTAGT. The CDR3 sequence is 14 residues long. CDR3 amino acids: CASSEGDTAGEQFF. CDR3 DNA sequence: TGTGCCAGCAGTGAAGGGGACACGGCAGGTGAGCAGTTCTTC.

This clone has just one count. V is TRBV6-5 and J is TRBJ1-2; D call uncertain. Germline V gene lookup returns CDR1 MNHEY and CDR2 SVGAGI. Between the trimmed V and J ends, which lost 0 bases and 7 bases, there was a span of 9 bases. CDR3 length: 13 amino acids. CDR3 nucleotide sequence: TGTGCCAGCAGTTACTCGCGGGAAAGTGGCTACACCTTC. Protein product: CASSYSRESGYTF.

This chain connects TRBV4-2 to TRBJ1-1; D is ambiguous. The V gene's germline CDR1 is LGHNA and CDR2 YNFKEQ. This CDR3 contains 12 residues. The V and J ends lost 5 bases and 3 bases respectively, with 7 bases between them. CDR3 coding DNA: TGTGCCAGCAGCTTCATGGACACTGAAGCTTTCTTT. It encodes CASSFMDTEAFF.

This clone was recorded at least ten times. This chain uses TRBV6-1 with TRBJ1-2, with 9 positions matching TRBD1. The CDR3 is made up of 14 amino acids. Germline assignment: CDR1 MNHNS and CDR2 SASEGT. The junction had 8 bases not matched to a gene; V was cut back by 8 bases and J by 4 bases. The CDR3 region is CASANRGRFYGYTF. CDR3 bases: TGTGCCAGCGCAAACAGGGGGCGCTTCTATGGCTACACCTTC.

This clone was counted only a few times. The chain combines TRBV7-9 with TRBJ1-2, with D uncertain. This CDR3 spans 13 amino acids. V was pared by 1 base and J by 4 bases, with 7 bases between. CDR1 SEHNR and CDR2 FQNEAQ come from the germline V gene (reference sequence). The DNA for the CDR3 is TGTGCCAGCAGCTTAGTCGCGTTCTATGGCTACACCTTC. Amino acid sequence: CASSLVAFYGYTF.

For the CDR3, the DNA is TGCAGCGTTGAAGAGAATGTGGGGGGGCACGGTGGCTACACCTTC. Its translation is CSVEENVGGHGGYTF. V gene TRBV29-1 combines with J gene TRBJ1-2, with a weak D call TRBD1 (6 bases). The V gene lost 0 bases and the J gene lost 7 bases, with 18 bases spanning the gap. This CDR3 spans 15 amino acids. The germline CDR1 and CDR2 sequences are SQVTM and ANQGSEA.

The V call is TRBV4-2, the J call TRBJ2-7, with no clear D. V was cut by 0 bases and J by 1 base, with 10 bases left in between. The CDR3 consists of 15 residues. The germline CDR1 and CDR2 sequences are LGHNA and YNFKEQ. The chain's CDR3 is CASSQDAGVSYEQYF. CDR3 sequence (DNA): TGTGCCAGCAGCCAAGATGCAGGCGTATCCTACGAGCAGTACTTC.

The CDR3 sequence is CASSGGLRGNQPQHF. CDR3 DNA: TGTGCCAGCAGTGGGGGTCTTAGAGGCAATCAGCCCCAGCATTTT. V is TRBV6-1 and J is TRBJ1-5, with D hard to call. The germline V gene encodes CDR1 MNHNS and CDR2 SASEGT. CDR3 length: 15 residues. The V and J ends lost 4 bases and 2 bases respectively, with 12 bases between them.

V and J are TRBV4-1 and TRBJ2-3, with 10 bases matching TRBD2. CDR3 length: 14 residues. V lost 4 bases and J lost 9; bases outside the gene matches: 7. Germline V gene sequence: CDR1 MGHRA, CDR2 YSYEKL. CDR3 sequence: CASSRSGGRGTQYF. CDR3 sequence (DNA): TGCGCCAGCAGCCGTAGCGGGGGGAGAGGAACGCAGTATTTT.

This clone was observed once. The J gene is TRBJ1-5, the V gene TRBV13; D uncertain. The CDR3 covers 14 residues. V was shortened by 0 bases and J by 3 bases, with 6 bases between the two germline ends. The germline CDR1 and CDR2 sequences are PRHDT and FYEKMQ (reference sequence). The chain's CDR3 is CASSLGKNNQPQHF. The CDR3 nucleotides read TGTGCCAGCAGCTTAGGAAAGAACAATCAGCCCCAGCATTTT.

This clone came up a few times. A far larger clone lies a single base away; this is likely a read error. J is TRBJ2-7 and V is TRBV11-3, with 10 bases fitting TRBD2. The CDR3 totals 16 residues. Germline CDR1 and CDR2: SGHNT and YENEEA. The CDR3 is CASSQGLAVSSYEQYF. The CDR3, as DNA: TGCGCCAGCAGCCAAGGACTAGCGGTTTCATCCTACGAGCAGTACTTC.

Notes on this clone: The conserved final phenylalanine or tryptophan is absent from the CDR3, which likely points to a read error. Because the CDR3's place on the DNA is in doubt, the DNA is left out and the CDR3 is given as listed by TCRdb. The rearrangement uses TRBV5-4 and TRBJ1-2. The CDR3 is 14 amino acids in total, end residues counted. The V gene's germline CDR1 is SGHNT and CDR2 YYREEE (reference sequence). The CDR3 is CASSQGGWPTAPGG.

A few counts support this clone. The chain couples TRBV11-1 to TRBJ2-1; 7 bases fit TRBD2. Germline V gene lookup returns CDR1 SGHAT and CDR2 FQDESV (reference sequence). CDR3 length equals 15 residues. Trimming cost V 5 bases and J 5 bases; bases outside gene matches: 9. CDR3 DNA: TGTGCCAGCAGCCCAACTAGCGCAGGTGACAATGAGCAGTTCTTC. Encoded protein: CASSPTSAGDNEQFF.

This clone was counted between two and nine times. CDR3 loop: CASSIGTGKSNTGELFF. For the CDR3, the DNA is TGTGCCAGCAGTATTGGTACAGGGAAATCGAACACCGGGGAGCTGTTTTTT. The chain has TRBV25-1 and TRBJ2-2, with a tentative D call TRBD1 (6 bases). The CDR3 length is 17 residues. V was shortened by 5 bases and J by 0 bases, with 16 bases between the two germline ends. Germline V CDR1 and CDR2: MGHDK, SYGVNS. Full variable domain (outside the CDR3, taken from reference TRBV25-1 and TRBJ2-2): EADIYQTPRYLVIGTGKKITLECSQTMGHDKMYWYQQDPGMELHLIHYSYGVNSTEKGDLSSESTVSRIRTEHFPLTLESARPSHTSQYLCASSIGTGKSNTGELFFGEGSRLTVL.

This clone was counted between two and nine times. The chain has TRBV30 and TRBJ2-1; D unresolved. V was trimmed by 8 bases and J by 3 bases, leaving 11 bases between them. CDR3 length: 12 residues. Per germline, CDR1 GTSNPN and CDR2 SVGIG (reference sequence). CDR3 sequence reads: CAHDTIYNEQFF. In DNA form, the CDR3 reads TGTGCCCATGATACGATCTACAATGAGCAGTTCTTC.

This chain joins TRBV5-6 and TRBJ2-5; TRBD2 agrees at 8 bases. CDR3 length: 15 residues. Germline V gene lookup returns CDR1 SGHDT and CDR2 YYEEEE. J gave up 4 bases and V 7 bases, and 12 bases lay outside the gene matches. CDR3 nucleotide sequence: TGTGCCAGCGCTGGCTGGGGGCTAGCGGGAGAGACCCAGTACTTC. This gives the protein CASAGWGLAGETQYF.

A few counts support this clone. The CDR3 loop reads CASSESGTPHISYNEQFF. The CDR3 bases are TGTGCCAGCAGTGAATCCGGGACTCCACATATCTCCTACAATGAGCAGTTCTTC. The chain carries TRBV25-1 and TRBJ2-1; tentative D call: TRBD2 (6 bases). CDR3 length: 18 amino acids. Trimming took off 1 base at V and 0 bases at J, with 16 bases between the two ends. The V gene's germline CDR1 is MGHDK and CDR2 SYGVNS.

V usage is TRBV18 and J usage is TRBJ2-7; TRBD2 is a possible D gene (6 bases). Trimming took 6 bases from V and 6 from J, leaving 18 bases between them. The V gene's germline CDR1 is KGHSH and CDR2 LQKENI. This CDR3 contains 14 residues. CDR3 DNA: TGTGCCAGCTCCCTCTTGGACTACGTCGGCGAGCAGTACTTC. As protein: CASSLLDYVGEQYF.

The rearrangement links TRBV25-1 to TRBJ2-7, with D perhaps TRBD1 (6 bases). V lost 4 bases to trimming and J lost 3 bases, with 10 bases between them. Germline lookup yields CDR1 MGHDK and CDR2 SYGVNS. The CDR3 extends over 13 amino acids. The CDR3 spells CASSGRGHYEQYF. The CDR3 DNA sequence: TGTGCCAGCAGTGGACGGGGACACTACGAGCAGTACTTC.

This clone was observed once. The chain links TRBV4-1 to TRBJ2-1; no clear D. The CDR3 is 12 residues long. V shed 8 bases and J shed 5 bases, with 10 bases lying between them. Germline V gene sequence: CDR1 MGHRA, CDR2 YSYEKL. The CDR3 DNA follows: TGCGCCAGCGCCCATTATAACAATGAGCAGTTCTTC. It translates to CASAHYNNEQFF.

The chain employs TRBV4-1 and TRBJ2-1; D might be TRBD2 (5 bases). The V gene's germline CDR1 is MGHRA and CDR2 YSYEKL. V lost 1 base and J 3 bases, leaving 16 bases between the germline ends. This CDR3 region has 17 residues. The CDR3 sequence is CASSQGWSGVVYNEQFF. In nucleotides, the CDR3 is TGCGCCAGCAGCCAAGGGTGGAGCGGAGTTGTCTACAATGAGCAGTTCTTC.

This chain joins TRBV4-2 and TRBJ2-1, with D possibly TRBD1 on 5 matching bases. The CDR3 sequence is 16 residues long. Germline lookup yields CDR1 LGHNA and CDR2 YNFKEQ. Trimming removed 2 bases from V and 2 bases from J, with 13 bases in between. In nucleotides, the CDR3 is TGTGCCAGCAGCCAAATAGTGACAGCCCCCTACAATGAGCAGTTCTTC. Its protein product is CASSQIVTAPYNEQFF.

This chain connects TRBV28 to TRBJ1-2; D may be TRBD1 (6 bases). V was clipped by 6 bases and J by 6 bases, with 20 bases between them. Germline loops: CDR1 MDHEN, CDR2 SYDVKM. CDR3 size: 15 residues. This chain's CDR3 is CASRPSPGQWNGYTF. The CDR3 DNA sequence: TGTGCCAGCAGACCATCCCCGGGACAATGGAATGGCTACACCTTC.

The chain combines TRBV18 with TRBJ2-5; D may be TRBD2 (5 bases). The germline CDR1 and CDR2 sequences are KGHSH and LQKENI. V lost 3 bases and J lost 4, with 18 bases in between. The CDR3 has 16 amino acids. DNA for the CDR3: TGTGCCAGCTCACCTGTACGCGGGCCCCGGGGAGAGACCCAGTACTTC. This translates into CASSPVRGPRGETQYF.

This clone was found a few times. The V call is TRBV19, the J call TRBJ2-1; D unresolved. The germline V gene has CDR1 LNHDA and CDR2 SQIVND (reference sequence). The ends were cut back, 1 base at V and 6 bases at J, with 7 bases in the middle. The CDR3 is made up of 13 amino acids. CDR3 region: CASSIVLGNEQFF. The CDR3, as DNA: TGTGCCAGTAGTATAGTGTTAGGCAATGAGCAGTTCTTC.

On this clone itself: It is likely a read error: a sequence one base away is far more abundant. The V and J genes are TRBV23-1 and TRBJ2-7; unclear D gene. TRBV23-1 is noted as an ORF with a role that remains uncertain. V shed 6 bases and J shed 0 bases, with 18 bases lying between them. This CDR3 comprises 16 residues. CDR3 in amino acids: CASSQDLGKGSYEQYF. In DNA, the CDR3 is TGCGCCAGCAGCCAAGATCTGGGGAAGGGCTCCTACGAGCAGTACTTC.